The rows below give T cell receptor beta chains drawn from one sample of a study of PD-1 blockade in classical Hodgkin lymphoma. The method was immunoSEQ multiplex PCR; TCRdb's version includes in-frame clones alone and lacks a portion of them. Among fewer than 90,000 clones listed, roughly 89% were seen once. The sequenced sample was peripheral blood mononuclear cells (PBMCs), obtained at baseline. These receptors all stem from a human donor with classical Hodgkin lymphoma. The CDR3 runs from the conserved cysteine through the conserved F or W. The order of the fields is D gene, V gene, J gene, clone size, CDR3 protein, CDR3 DNA. A D gene is named only where the DNA matches it firmly. Size is omitted from some rows. Given values are once, few, many or a class for expanded clones.

d_call: NA
v_call: TRBV16
j_call: TRBJ1-5
clone_size: NA
cdr3_aa: CASSPDPSNQPQHF
cdr3_nt: TGTGCCAGCAGCCCGGACCCTAGCAATCAGCCCCAGCATTTT

d_call: TRBD2
v_call: TRBV30
j_call: TRBJ2-5
clone_size: once
cdr3_aa: CAWSLSSGAWETQYF
cdr3_nt: TGTGCCTGGAGTCTCTCTAGCGGGGCTTGGGAGACCCAGTACTTC

d_call: TRBD1
v_call: TRBV7-9
j_call: TRBJ1-1
clone_size: NA
cdr3_aa: CASSLLAGTGQNTEAFF
cdr3_nt: TGTGCCAGCAGCCTACTAGCGGGGACAGGGCAGAACACTGAAGCTTTCTTT

d_call: TRBD1
v_call: TRBV2
j_call: TRBJ1-1
clone_size: NA
cdr3_aa: CASRKDRDAEAFF
cdr3_nt: TGTGCCAGCAGAAAGGACAGGGACGCTGAAGCTTTCTTT

d_call: NA
v_call: TRBV30
j_call: TRBJ2-1
clone_size: NA
cdr3_aa: CAWSRETGPEHEQFF
cdr3_nt: TGTGCCTGGAGTCGGGAGACAGGGCCAGAGCATGAGCAGTTCTTC

d_call: TRBD2
v_call: TRBV7-6
j_call: TRBJ2-1
clone_size: NA
cdr3_aa: CASSLEASGSSYNEQFF
cdr3_nt: TGTGCCAGCAGCTTAGAGGCTAGCGGGAGCTCCTACAATGAGCAGTTCTTC

d_call: NA
v_call: TRBV6-6
j_call: TRBJ2-1
clone_size: NA
cdr3_aa: CASTGGSDEQFF
cdr3_nt: TGTGCCAGCACCGGAGGGAGCGATGAGCAGTTCTTC

d_call: NA
v_call: TRBV5-1
j_call: TRBJ2-2
clone_size: NA
cdr3_aa: CASSSSSANTGELFF
cdr3_nt: TGCGCCAGCAGCTCTTCTAGCGCAAACACCGGGGAGCTGTTTTTT

d_call: NA
v_call: TRBV15
j_call: TRBJ1-3
clone_size: few
cdr3_aa: CATSRARAEAGNTIYF
cdr3_nt: TGTGCCACCAGCCGCGCAAGGGCAGAAGCTGGAAACACCATATATTTT

d_call: TRBD2
v_call: TRBV10-3
j_call: TRBJ2-3
clone_size: NA
cdr3_aa: CATSGLAGGVTDTQYF
cdr3_nt: TGTGCCACCTCGGGACTAGCGGGGGGGGTCACAGATACGCAGTATTTT

d_call: NA
v_call: TRBV19
j_call: TRBJ1-5
clone_size: NA
cdr3_aa: CATETVFLNQPQHF
cdr3_nt: TGTGCCACAGAGACGGTATTCCTCAATCAGCCCCAGCATTTT

d_call: TRBD2
v_call: TRBV6-5
j_call: TRBJ2-1
clone_size: NA
cdr3_aa: CASSYSSGGIHNEQFF
cdr3_nt: TGTGCCAGCAGTTACTCCTCCGGGGGGATCCACAATGAGCAGTTCTTC

d_call: NA
v_call: TRBV5-4
j_call: TRBJ2-7
clone_size: NA
cdr3_aa: CASSFEGGSYEQYF
cdr3_nt: TGTGCCAGCAGCTTCGAGGGGGGCTCCTACGAGCAGTACTTC

d_call: TRBD2
v_call: TRBV18
j_call: TRBJ2-5
clone_size: NA
cdr3_aa: CASSPRSTSGSQETQYF
cdr3_nt: TGTGCCAGCTCACCCCGTTCGACTAGCGGGAGCCAAGAGACCCAGTACTTC

d_call: NA
v_call: TRBV7-6
j_call: TRBJ2-5
clone_size: NA
cdr3_aa: CASSFQGETQYF
cdr3_nt: TGTGCCAGCAGCTTCCAGGGGGAGACCCAGTACTTC

d_call: NA
v_call: TRBV5-4
j_call: TRBJ2-2
clone_size: NA
cdr3_aa: CASSSPLYGGELFF
cdr3_nt: TGTGCCAGCAGCTCCCCGCTCTACGGCGGGGAGCTGTTTTTT

d_call: NA
v_call: TRBV7-6
j_call: TRBJ2-3
clone_size: NA
cdr3_aa: CASSFTDTQYF
cdr3_nt: TGTGCCAGCAGCTTCACAGATACGCAGTATTTT

d_call: NA
v_call: TRBV27
j_call: TRBJ1-2
clone_size: NA
cdr3_aa: CASSRISLPAGYGYTF
cdr3_nt: TGTGCCAGCAGCCGAATTAGCCTTCCTGCGGGCTATGGCTACACCTTC

d_call: NA
v_call: TRBV11-3
j_call: TRBJ2-2
clone_size: once
cdr3_aa: CASSFPGAGELFF
cdr3_nt: TGTGCCAGCAGCTTCCCGGGGGCCGGGGAGCTGTTTTTT

d_call: NA
v_call: TRBV9
j_call: TRBJ1-1
clone_size: NA
cdr3_aa: CASRGSEGTEAFF
cdr3_nt: TGTGCCAGCAGGGGTTCTGAGGGTACTGAAGCTTTCTTT

d_call: NA
v_call: TRBV28
j_call: TRBJ1-1
clone_size: NA
cdr3_aa: CASSPQSLNTEAFF
cdr3_nt: TGTGCCAGCAGTCCTCAGTCATTGAACACTGAAGCTTTCTTT

d_call: NA
v_call: TRBV7-9
j_call: TRBJ2-7
clone_size: NA
cdr3_aa: CASSIWAGEGGTLRYEQYF
cdr3_nt: TGTGCCAGCAGCATATGGGCGGGTGAAGGGGGGACTCTCCGCTACGAGCAGTACTTC

d_call: NA
v_call: TRBV12-5
j_call: TRBJ2-1
clone_size: NA
cdr3_aa: CASGWGSGNEQFF
cdr3_nt: TGTGCTAGTGGTTGGGGATCCGGGAATGAGCAGTTCTTC

d_call: TRBD2
v_call: TRBV5-1
j_call: TRBJ2-1
clone_size: few
cdr3_aa: CASSFPAGMNNEQFF
cdr3_nt: TGCGCCAGCAGCTTTCCAGCGGGGATGAACAATGAGCAGTTCTTC

d_call: NA
v_call: TRBV7-9
j_call: TRBJ2-7
clone_size: NA
cdr3_aa: CASSPQARAHEQYF
cdr3_nt: TGTGCCAGCAGCCCTCAGGCGAGGGCCCACGAGCAGTACTTC

d_call: TRBD1
v_call: TRBV4-1
j_call: TRBJ1-1
clone_size: NA
cdr3_aa: CASSPQGGSPMNTEAFF
cdr3_nt: TGCGCCAGCAGCCCGCAGGGGGGATCACCGATGAACACTGAAGCTTTCTTT

d_call: TRBD1
v_call: TRBV18
j_call: TRBJ2-7
clone_size: NA
cdr3_aa: CASSPRQGLSYEQYF
cdr3_nt: TGTGCCAGCTCACCCAGACAGGGCCTCTCCTACGAGCAGTACTTC

d_call: NA
v_call: TRBV6-4
j_call: TRBJ2-3
clone_size: NA
cdr3_aa: CASAPVPSTDTQYF
cdr3_nt: TGTGCCAGCGCCCCAGTCCCTAGCACAGATACGCAGTATTTT

d_call: TRBD2
v_call: TRBV7-2
j_call: TRBJ2-7
clone_size: NA
cdr3_aa: CASSLAGGNYEQYF
cdr3_nt: TGTGCCAGCAGCCTAGCGGGCGGTAACTACGAGCAGTACTTC

d_call: NA
v_call: TRBV10-3
j_call: TRBJ2-2
clone_size: NA
cdr3_aa: CAITRDGGILGELFF
cdr3_nt: TGTGCCATCACAAGGGACGGAGGGATTCTTGGGGAGCTGTTTTTT

d_call: NA
v_call: TRBV6-1
j_call: TRBJ2-7
clone_size: NA
cdr3_aa: CASSAIPGTYEQYF
cdr3_nt: TGTGCCAGCAGTGCAATACCGGGAACCTACGAGCAGTACTTC

d_call: NA
v_call: TRBV4-2
j_call: TRBJ1-1
clone_size: NA
cdr3_aa: CASSQGAGSGTEAFF
cdr3_nt: TGTGCCAGCAGCCAAGGGGCAGGGTCGGGGACTGAAGCTTTCTTT

d_call: TRBD2
v_call: TRBV30
j_call: TRBJ2-7
clone_size: NA
cdr3_aa: CAWSSASGYEQYF
cdr3_nt: TGTGCCTGGAGTTCGGCTAGCGGATACGAGCAGTACTTC

d_call: TRBD1
v_call: TRBV5-1
j_call: TRBJ1-2
clone_size: NA
cdr3_aa: CASSSQGRDGYTF
cdr3_nt: TGCGCCAGCAGCTCACAGGGGCGCGATGGCTACACCTTC

d_call: TRBD2
v_call: TRBV2
j_call: TRBJ2-1
clone_size: NA
cdr3_aa: CASSTEREGREQFF
cdr3_nt: TGTGCCAGCAGTACTGAGCGGGAGGGCCGCGAGCAGTTCTTC

d_call: NA
v_call: TRBV28
j_call: TRBJ1-2
clone_size: NA
cdr3_aa: CASSFPNYGYTF
cdr3_nt: TGTGCCAGCAGTTTCCCAAACTATGGCTACACCTTC

d_call: NA
v_call: TRBV5-1
j_call: TRBJ2-1
clone_size: NA
cdr3_aa: CASSGSLGFGSYNEQFF
cdr3_nt: TGCGCCAGCAGCGGATCCCTAGGGTTCGGATCCTACAATGAGCAGTTCTTC

d_call: TRBD1
v_call: TRBV27
j_call: TRBJ1-1
clone_size: NA
cdr3_aa: CASSDRTGAAFF
cdr3_nt: TGTGCCAGCAGTGATCGGACAGGGGCCGCTTTCTTT

d_call: NA
v_call: TRBV4-1
j_call: TRBJ2-7
clone_size: once
cdr3_aa: CASSQARTSYEQYF
cdr3_nt: TGCGCCAGCAGCCAAGCTCGAACATCCTACGAGCAGTACTTC

d_call: NA
v_call: TRBV6-6
j_call: TRBJ1-2
clone_size: NA
cdr3_aa: CASSQPGRRNYGYTF
cdr3_nt: TGTGCCAGCAGCCAGCCTGGACGGAGAAACTATGGCTACACCTTC

d_call: TRBD2
v_call: TRBV7-9
j_call: TRBJ2-5
clone_size: NA
cdr3_aa: CASKRLAGQETQYF
cdr3_nt: TGTGCCAGCAAAAGACTAGCGGGGCAAGAGACCCAGTACTTC

d_call: TRBD1
v_call: TRBV18
j_call: TRBJ2-5
clone_size: NA
cdr3_aa: CASSSTGGETQYF
cdr3_nt: TGTGCCAGCTCTTCGACAGGGGGAGAGACCCAGTACTTC

d_call: NA
v_call: TRBV7-6
j_call: TRBJ2-2
clone_size: once
cdr3_aa: CASSLEGGPVTGELFF
cdr3_nt: TGTGCCAGCAGCTTGGAGGGTGGGCCGGTCACCGGGGAGCTGTTTTTT

d_call: NA
v_call: TRBV10-3
j_call: TRBJ2-1
clone_size: NA
cdr3_aa: CAISVSGKQFF
cdr3_nt: TGTGCCATCAGTGTCTCGGGGAAGCAGTTCTTC

d_call: NA
v_call: TRBV7-2
j_call: TRBJ2-1
clone_size: NA
cdr3_aa: CASSPRRGGEQFF
cdr3_nt: TGTGCCAGCAGCCCCAGACGGGGAGGTGAGCAGTTCTTC

d_call: NA
v_call: TRBV7-9
j_call: TRBJ2-7
clone_size: once
cdr3_aa: CASSSRRDPYEQYF
cdr3_nt: TGTGCCAGCAGCAGTAGGCGGGACCCCTACGAGCAGTACTTC

d_call: TRBD1
v_call: TRBV30
j_call: TRBJ1-2
clone_size: few
cdr3_aa: CAFLDRGHYGYTF
cdr3_nt: TGTGCCTTCCTGGACAGGGGACACTATGGCTACACCTTC

d_call: TRBD1
v_call: TRBV6-5
j_call: TRBJ1-1
clone_size: NA
cdr3_aa: CASSTVSTGRSEAFF
cdr3_nt: TGTGCCAGCAGTACCGTTTCGACAGGGAGGAGTGAAGCTTTCTTT

d_call: NA
v_call: TRBV7-9
j_call: TRBJ2-7
clone_size: NA
cdr3_aa: CASSLVSGTQPTDEQYF
cdr3_nt: TGTGCCAGCAGCTTAGTTTCCGGGACTCAACCTACCGACGAGCAGTACTTC

d_call: TRBD2
v_call: TRBV5-1
j_call: TRBJ2-1
clone_size: once
cdr3_aa: CASVSFAGGSNEQFF
cdr3_nt: TGCGCCAGCGTTTCGTTCGCGGGAGGGTCCAATGAGCAGTTCTTC

d_call: NA
v_call: TRBV7-9
j_call: TRBJ2-7
clone_size: NA
cdr3_aa: CASSLAGTASEQYF
cdr3_nt: TGTGCCAGCAGCTTAGCAGGTACCGCAAGCGAGCAGTACTTC

d_call: NA
v_call: TRBV30
j_call: TRBJ2-1
clone_size: NA
cdr3_aa: CAWSSSTYGEQFF
cdr3_nt: TGTGCCTGGAGTAGTAGCACCTACGGGGAGCAGTTCTTC

d_call: TRBD2
v_call: TRBV4-3
j_call: TRBJ2-2
clone_size: NA
cdr3_aa: CASSQGQGGTGELFF
cdr3_nt: TGCGCCAGCAGCCAAGGTCAGGGAGGGACCGGGGAGCTGTTTTTT

d_call: TRBD2
v_call: TRBV5-1
j_call: TRBJ2-1
clone_size: NA
cdr3_aa: CASSIVSGRNYNEQFF
cdr3_nt: TGCGCCAGCAGCATAGTTAGCGGGAGGAACTACAATGAGCAGTTCTTC

d_call: NA
v_call: TRBV28
j_call: TRBJ1-2
clone_size: few
cdr3_aa: CASSPGPVDGYTF
cdr3_nt: TGTGCCAGCAGTCCGGGCCCGGTGGATGGCTACACCTTC

d_call: NA
v_call: TRBV19
j_call: TRBJ1-1
clone_size: NA
cdr3_aa: CASLLGRPWGRGMNTEAFF
cdr3_nt: TGTGCCAGCCTGCTCGGACGTCCCTGGGGCAGGGGTATGAACACTGAAGCTTTCTTT

d_call: TRBD2
v_call: TRBV2
j_call: TRBJ2-3
clone_size: NA
cdr3_aa: CASSDRLAGGGDTQYF
cdr3_nt: TGTGCCAGCAGTGATCGGCTAGCGGGAGGGGGGGATACGCAGTATTTT